This T cell receptor beta chain was documented in a study of blood T cells in healthy people across ages. Looked up from germline, CDR1 is MGHDK and CDR2 is SYGVNS. The CDR3 is 15 amino acids. V was trimmed by 8 bases and J by 2 bases, leaving 19 bases between them. With a J-beta primer mix and a sample-barcoded 5' primer, a second PCR ran about 7 to 12 cycles. TCRdb called the 5' RACE reads again in MiXCR, with one record for every CDR3 protein. This sample has hundreds of thousands of distinct CDR3 sequences, with about 56% found just once. The chain is built from TRBV25-1 and TRBJ2-7, with D possibly matching TRBD1 (6 bases). The sequenced material came from blood. The clonotype comes from a man aged 35-49 years in good health. For the CDR3, the DNA is TGTGCCAGCGGTCACCCGGGACAACGAACCTACGAGCAGTACTTC. It is translated as CASGHPGQRTYEQYF.